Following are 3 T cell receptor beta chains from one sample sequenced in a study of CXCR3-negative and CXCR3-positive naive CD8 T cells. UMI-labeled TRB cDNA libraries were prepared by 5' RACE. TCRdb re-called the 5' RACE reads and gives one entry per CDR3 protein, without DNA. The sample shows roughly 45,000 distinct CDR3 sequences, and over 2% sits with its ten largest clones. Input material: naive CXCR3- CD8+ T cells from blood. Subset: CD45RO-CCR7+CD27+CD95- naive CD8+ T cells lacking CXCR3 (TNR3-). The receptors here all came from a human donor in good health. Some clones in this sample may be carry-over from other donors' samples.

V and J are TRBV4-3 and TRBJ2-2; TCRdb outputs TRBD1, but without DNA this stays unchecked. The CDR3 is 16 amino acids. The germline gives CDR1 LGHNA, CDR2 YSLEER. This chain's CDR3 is CASSHPPGRNTGELFF.

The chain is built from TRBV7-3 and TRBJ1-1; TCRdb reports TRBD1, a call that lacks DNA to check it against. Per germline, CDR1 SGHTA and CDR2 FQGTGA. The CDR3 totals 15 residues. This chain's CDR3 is CASSSGPGANTEAFF.

The CDR3 protein is CASSPQRGAPRSTDTQYF. This rearrangement joins TRBV19 to TRBJ2-3; TCRdb selects TRBD1, and the lack of DNA leaves this call unchecked. Germline values: CDR1 LNHDA, CDR2 SQIVND (reference sequence). This CDR3 has 18 amino acids.